The rows below give T cell receptor beta chains drawn from one sample of a study of T cells in Graves' hyperthyroidism and ophthalmopathy. TCRdb re-analysed the multiplex PCR reads in MiXCR, keeping a single row per CDR3 protein. The sample consists of under 650,000 distinct CDR3 sequences, roughly 15% of them appearing once. The sample consisted of blood. The receptors come from a woman aged 25 to 45 with Graves' hyperthyroidism. CDR3s include the opening cysteine and the closing phenylalanine or tryptophan. The D gene is left open where the match is weak. For some rows the clone size is stated as once, few or many, or as a class when expanded; others skip it.

TRBD1,TRBJ1-6,15,TRBV30,-,TGTGCCTGGAGTCCCCGGGACAGATTTAATTCACCCCTCCACTTT,CAWSPRDRFNSPLHF
TRBD2,TRBJ2-1,17,TRBV12-3/TRBV12-4,-,TGTGCCAGCAGCAGGACTAGCGGGAGGGCCAGACCCAGTGAGCAGTTCTTC,CASSRTSGRARPSEQFF
-,TRBJ2-5,13,TRBV10-3,many,TGTGCCATCAGTGAGTCCCGTACACAGACCCAGTACTTC,CAISESRTQTQYF
-,TRBJ2-1,15,TRBV6-5,-,TGTGCCAGCAGTTACTCCCCTCCCCCCTCCGCTGAGCAGTTCTTC,CASSYSPPPSAEQFF
-,TRBJ2-1,14,TRBV9,few,TGTGCCAGCAGCGTAGTAAGTAATTACAATGAGCAGTTCTTC,CASSVVSNYNEQFF
-,TRBJ1-2,16,TRBV7-8,few,TGTGCCAGCAGCTTAGCGGACCGCCAGATTAACTATGGCTACACCTTC,CASSLADRQINYGYTF
-,TRBJ1-2,12,TRBV29-1,-,TGCAGCGTTCCACGCCCGGTTTATGGCTACACCTTC,CSVPRPVYGYTF
-,TRBJ2-7,13,TRBV18,many,TGTGCCAGCTCACCGCAGGGGGGCTACGAGCAGTACTTC,CASSPQGGYEQYF
-,TRBJ1-6,15,TRBV6-1,-,TGTGCCAGCAGTGAAGTTAGCCAGGTCCAGCCACCCCTCCACTTT,CASSEVSQVQPPLHF
-,TRBJ1-2,14,TRBV9,many,TGTGCCAGCAGCGTAGGGGTGGACATACGTAGCTACACCTTC,CASSVGVDIRSYTF
TRBD2,TRBJ2-7,14,TRBV10-3,many,TGTGCCATCAGGGCCCCTCTAGCGGGAGTCGAGCAGTACTTC,CAIRAPLAGVEQYF
TRBD1,TRBJ1-6,13,TRBV6-5,once,TGTGCCATCAGGGGGACCCATAATTCACCCCTCCACTTT,CAIRGTHNSPLHF
-,TRBJ2-7,14,TRBV20-1,many,TGCAGTGCTAGCGACAGGGACGGGGGATACGAGCAGTACTTC,CSASDRDGGYEQYF
TRBD1,TRBJ2-7,16,TRBV11-2,many,TGTGCCAGCAGCCAGACCACTAGGGGGCCCTCCTACGAGCAGTACTTC,CASSQTTRGPSYEQYF
-,TRBJ1-5,15,TRBV24-1,few,TGTGCCACCAGTGACACGACAGATAGCAATCAGCCCCAGCATTTT,CATSDTTDSNQPQHF
-,TRBJ2-1,16,TRBV7-3,many,TGTGCCAGCAGCTTAACGCCGGGAACCATCTACAATGAGCAGTTCTTC,CASSLTPGTIYNEQFF
-,TRBJ2-1,13,TRBV30,many,TGTGCCTGGAGTGTACGGTTTCTTAATGAGCAGTTCTTC,CAWSVRFLNEQFF
TRBD1,TRBJ1-1,13,TRBV20-1,few,TGCAGTGCCACCCCGGGACAGTACACTGAAGCTTTCTTT,CSATPGQYTEAFF
TRBD2,TRBJ2-2,15,TRBV2,many,TGTGCCAGCAGGGGACTAGCGGGGAACACCGGGGAGCTGTTTTTT,CASRGLAGNTGELFF
-,TRBJ2-2,17,TRBV19,-,TGTGCCAGTAGTATAGATGGAGGGGGCGCGGGCACCGGGGAGCTGTTTTTT,CASSIDGGGAGTGELFF
-,TRBJ1-1,15,TRBV27,-,TGTGCCAGCAGTTTCGTCCCCCATTGGAACACTGAAGCTTTCTTT,CASSFVPHWNTEAFF
-,TRBJ2-1,17,TRBV10-3,-,TGTGCCATCAGTGAGTCAGTCAGAGCGAGTCCCTACAATGAGCAGTTCTTC,CAISESVRASPYNEQFF
TRBD2,TRBJ2-5,13,TRBV11-3,few,TGTGCCAGCAGCCAACGGGGAGGGGAGACCCAGTACTTC,CASSQRGGETQYF
TRBD2,TRBJ2-2,13,TRBV24-1,-,TGTGCCACCAGTACGCTAGCGGGAGGGGAGCTGTTTTTT,CATSTLAGGELFF
-,TRBJ2-2,13,TRBV27,few,TGTGCCAGCAGGAAGTTACTCACCGGGGAGCTGTTTTTT,CASRKLLTGELFF
-,TRBJ2-7,15,TRBV12-5,many,TGTGCTAGTGGCTTTGGGCAGGGCGGGTGGTACGAGCAGTACTTC,CASGFGQGGWYEQYF
-,TRBJ2-7,14,TRBV20-1,many,TGCAGTGCTAGGGCGGGGTGGGTAGTGGACGAGCAGTACTTC,CSARAGWVVDEQYF
TRBD1,TRBJ2-5,13,TRBV29-1,many,TGCAGCGCTTACGGGGACAGCCAAGAGACCCAGTACTTC,CSAYGDSQETQYF
-,TRBJ2-2,14,TRBV7-2,once,TGTGCCAGCAGTCCGGGGACGGACACCGGGGAGCTGGTTTTT,CASSPGTDTGELVF
TRBD2,TRBJ2-1,19,TRBV27,many,TGTGCCAGCGGGGATTGGGGGGGAGGGCCATCAGGGTCCTACAATGAGCAGTTCTTC,CASGDWGGGPSGSYNEQFF
TRBD2,TRBJ2-7,14,TRBV20-1,many,TGCAGTGCTAGTCAGGTCGGGGGAGGGGACGAGCAGTACTTC,CSASQVGGGDEQYF